This T cell receptor (beta chain) appears in the sequencing data of a study of shared clonotypes between healthy human individuals. Profiled with immunoSEQ multiplex PCR; TCRdb holds only in-frame clones, not every one. The sample yields roughly 2 million clones, roughly 94% seen once. CDR1 and CDR2 from the germline V gene are SGHNT and YYREEE (reference sequence). The ends were cut back, 3 bases at V and 4 bases at J, with 8 bases in the middle. The CDR3 consists of 13 residues. Naive CD8 cells comprised CD45RO-negative, CCR7-positively selected cells, excluding terminally differentiated effector memory CD45RA+ cells. None of the donors, who were healthy HIV-negative adults, had recently had acute infections or vaccinations.

This chain connects TRBV5-4 to TRBJ1-3, with D perhaps TRBD1 (6 bases). The sample taken for sequencing was naive CD8+ T cells sorted from blood. The sequence came from a man younger than 35 in good health. As DNA, the CDR3 is TGTGCCAGCAGCTCAGGGGTAGGAAACACCATATATTTT. As protein: CASSSGVGNTIYF.